This T cell receptor beta chain stems from a study of OX40 agonist ivuxolimab in advanced cancers. Whole-study context: Ivuxolimab, which patients received intravenously every 2 weeks, was dosed at 0.01 to 10 mg/kg. Past anti-PD-1, anti-PD-L1 or anti-CTLA-4 therapy was accepted, and approximately 37% had received some.

Sequencing used immunoSEQ multiplex PCR; TCRdb keeps in-frame clones, though not all of them. The table records 70,000 to 85,000 clones, roughly 94% of them present only once. About this clone itself: Its antigen is currently unknown.

Whole-study findings and limits: CD4+ T cells averaged fewer expanded clones than CD8+ T cells.

Sample: CD4+ or CD8+ T cells sorted from blood, taken in a trial of the OX40 agonist ivuxolimab. The TCR sequence derives from an adult with an advanced solid tumor such as melanoma, head and neck, liver or kidney cancer.

CDR3: CASSALGASTDTQYF. The CDR3 region has the DNA TGTGCCAGCAGCGCATTAGGCGCGAGCACAGATACGCAGTATTTT. V gene TRBV7-9 combines with J gene TRBJ2-3; D ambiguous. V gave up 5 bases and J gave up 0 bases, with 12 bases separating them. The germline V gene has CDR1 SEHNR and CDR2 FQNEAQ (reference sequence). The CDR3 has 15 residues. Variable domain in full (rest from reference TRBV7-9 and TRBJ2-3): DTGVSQNPRHKITKRGQNVTFRCDPISEHNRLYWYRQTLGQGPEFLTYFQNEAQLEKSRLLSDRFSAERPKGSFSTLEIQRTEQGDSAMYLCASSALGASTDTQYFGPGTRLTVL.